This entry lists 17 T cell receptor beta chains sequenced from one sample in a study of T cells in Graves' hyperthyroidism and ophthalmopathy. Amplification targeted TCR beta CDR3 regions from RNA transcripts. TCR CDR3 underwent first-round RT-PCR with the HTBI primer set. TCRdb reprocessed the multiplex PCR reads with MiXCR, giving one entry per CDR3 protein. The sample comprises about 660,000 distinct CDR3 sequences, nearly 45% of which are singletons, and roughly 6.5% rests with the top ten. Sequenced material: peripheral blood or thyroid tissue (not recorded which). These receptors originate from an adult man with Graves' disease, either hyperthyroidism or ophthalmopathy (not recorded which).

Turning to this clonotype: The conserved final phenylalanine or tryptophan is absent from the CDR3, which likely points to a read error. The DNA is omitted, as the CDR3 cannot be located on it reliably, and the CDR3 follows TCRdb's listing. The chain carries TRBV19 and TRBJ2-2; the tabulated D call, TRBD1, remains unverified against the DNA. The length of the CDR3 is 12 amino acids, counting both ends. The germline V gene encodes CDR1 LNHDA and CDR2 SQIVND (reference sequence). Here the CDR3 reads CATRAEHRGAVV.

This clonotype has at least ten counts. CDR3 amino acids: CASDRRRGGETQYF. The CDR3 DNA is TGTGCCAGTGACAGACGGCGGGGGGGAGAGACCCAGTACTTC. J is TRBJ2-5 and V is TRBV2; 9 bases agree with TRBD2. Germline assignment: CDR1 SNHLY and CDR2 FYNNEI. J lost 4 bases, V lost 9 bases, and 9 bases had no gene match. This CDR3 comprises 14 residues.

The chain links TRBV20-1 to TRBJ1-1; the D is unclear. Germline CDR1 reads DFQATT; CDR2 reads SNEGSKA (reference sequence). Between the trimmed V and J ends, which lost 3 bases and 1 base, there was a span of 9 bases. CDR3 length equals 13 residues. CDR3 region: CSASRDTNTEAFF. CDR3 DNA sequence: TGCAGTGCTAGCCGGGATACGAACACTGAAGCTTTCTTT.

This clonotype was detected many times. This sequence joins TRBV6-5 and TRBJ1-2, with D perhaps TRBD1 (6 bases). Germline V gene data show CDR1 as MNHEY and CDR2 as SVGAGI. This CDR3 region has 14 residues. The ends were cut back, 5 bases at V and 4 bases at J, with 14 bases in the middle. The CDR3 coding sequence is TGTGCCAGCAGTCCCTCAGGGGTAGGCTATGGCTACACCTTC. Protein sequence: CASSPSGVGYGYTF.

DNA for the CDR3: TGTGCCACCAGTGCCGGGACAGGGGCCGGGGCCAACGTCCTGACTTTC. This translates into CATSAGTGAGANVLTF. V gene TRBV24-1 combines with J gene TRBJ2-6; 10 nucleotides align to TRBD1. The junction had 4 bases not matched to a gene; V was cut back by 5 bases and J by 4 bases. The CDR3 runs 16 residues. The germline CDR1 and CDR2 sequences are KGHDR and SFDVKD.

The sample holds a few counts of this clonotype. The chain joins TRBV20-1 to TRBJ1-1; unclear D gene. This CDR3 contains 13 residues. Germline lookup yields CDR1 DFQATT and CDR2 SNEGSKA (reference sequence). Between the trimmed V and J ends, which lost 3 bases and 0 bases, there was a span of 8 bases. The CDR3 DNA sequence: TGCAGTGCTAGGGGTCCGGTGAACACTGAAGCTTTCTTT. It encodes CSARGPVNTEAFF.

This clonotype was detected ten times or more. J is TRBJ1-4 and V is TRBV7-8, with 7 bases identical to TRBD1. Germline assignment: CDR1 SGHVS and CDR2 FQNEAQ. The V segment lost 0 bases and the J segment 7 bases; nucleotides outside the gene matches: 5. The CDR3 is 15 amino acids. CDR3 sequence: CASSLAAGQTEKLFF. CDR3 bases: TGTGCCAGCAGCTTAGCGGCGGGACAGACTGAAAAACTGTTTTTT.

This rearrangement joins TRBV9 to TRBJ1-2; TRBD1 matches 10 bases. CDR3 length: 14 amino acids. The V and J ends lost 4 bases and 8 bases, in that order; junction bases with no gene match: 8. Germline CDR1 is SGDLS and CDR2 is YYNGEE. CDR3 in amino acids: CASSRDRGTWGYTF. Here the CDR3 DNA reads TGTGCCAGCAGCAGGGACAGGGGTACTTGGGGCTACACCTTC.

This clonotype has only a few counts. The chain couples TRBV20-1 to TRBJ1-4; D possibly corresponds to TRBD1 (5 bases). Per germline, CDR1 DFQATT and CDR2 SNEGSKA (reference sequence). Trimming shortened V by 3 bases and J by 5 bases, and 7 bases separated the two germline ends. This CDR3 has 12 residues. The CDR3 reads CSARGDNEKLFF. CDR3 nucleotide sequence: TGCAGTGCTAGGGGGGACAATGAAAAACTGTTTTTT.

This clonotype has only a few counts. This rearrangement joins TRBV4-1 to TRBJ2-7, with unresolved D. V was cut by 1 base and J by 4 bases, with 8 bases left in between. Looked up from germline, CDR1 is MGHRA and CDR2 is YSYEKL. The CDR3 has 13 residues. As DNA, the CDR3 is TGCGCCAGCAGCCAAGGACGGATGTACGAGCAGTACTTC. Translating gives CASSQGRMYEQYF.

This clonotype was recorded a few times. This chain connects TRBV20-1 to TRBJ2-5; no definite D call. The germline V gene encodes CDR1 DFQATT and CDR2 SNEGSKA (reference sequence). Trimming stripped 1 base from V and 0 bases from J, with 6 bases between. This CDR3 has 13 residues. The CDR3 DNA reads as TGCAGTGCTAGAGTTCCGAACCAAGAGACCCAGTACTTC. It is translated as CSARVPNQETQYF.

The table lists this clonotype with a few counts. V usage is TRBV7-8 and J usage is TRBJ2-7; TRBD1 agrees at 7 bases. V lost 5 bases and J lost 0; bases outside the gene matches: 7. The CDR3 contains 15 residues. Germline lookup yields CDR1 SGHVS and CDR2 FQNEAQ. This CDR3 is CASSLPGTASYEQYF. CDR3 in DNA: TGTGCCAGCAGCCTCCCCGGGACAGCCTCCTACGAGCAGTACTTC.

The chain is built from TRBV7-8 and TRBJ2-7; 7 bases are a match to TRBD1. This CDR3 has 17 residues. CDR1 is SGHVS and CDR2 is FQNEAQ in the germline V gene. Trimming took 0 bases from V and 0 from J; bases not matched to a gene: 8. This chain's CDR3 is CASSLAVSDRSSYEQYF. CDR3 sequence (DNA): TGTGCCAGCAGCTTAGCCGTATCGGACAGGAGCTCCTACGAGCAGTACTTC.

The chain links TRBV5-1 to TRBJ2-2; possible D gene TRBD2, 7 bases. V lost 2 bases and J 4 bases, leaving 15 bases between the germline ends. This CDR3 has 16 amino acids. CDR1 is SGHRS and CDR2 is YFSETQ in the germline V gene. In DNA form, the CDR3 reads TGCGCCAGCAGCTTTCAACAGGGCGGGGGCACCGGGGAGCTGTTTTTT. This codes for CASSFQQGGGTGELFF.

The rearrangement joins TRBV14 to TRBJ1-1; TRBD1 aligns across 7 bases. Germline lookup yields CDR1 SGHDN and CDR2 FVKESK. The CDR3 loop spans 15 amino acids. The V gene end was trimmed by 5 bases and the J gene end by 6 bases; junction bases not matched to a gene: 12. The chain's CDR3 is CASSNRGTTGAEAFF. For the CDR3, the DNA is TGTGCCAGCAGCAATCGTGGGACAACAGGGGCTGAAGCTTTCTTT.

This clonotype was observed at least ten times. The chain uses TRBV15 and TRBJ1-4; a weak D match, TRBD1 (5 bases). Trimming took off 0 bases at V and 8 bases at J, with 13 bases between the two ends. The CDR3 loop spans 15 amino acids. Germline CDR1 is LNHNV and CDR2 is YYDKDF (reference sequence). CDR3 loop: CATSREGGGREKLFF. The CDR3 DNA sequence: TGTGCCACCAGCAGAGAGGGGGGGGGACGAGAAAAACTGTTTTTT. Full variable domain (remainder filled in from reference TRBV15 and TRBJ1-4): DAMVIQNPRYQVTQFGKPVTLSCSQTLNHNVMYWYQQKSSQAPKLLFHYYDKDFNNEADTPDNFQSRRPNTSFCFLDIRSPGLGDTAMYLCATSREGGGREKLFFGSGTQLSVL.

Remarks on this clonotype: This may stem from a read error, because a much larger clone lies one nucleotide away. CDR3 nucleotide sequence: TGTGCCAGCAGCATCCATGGACAGGGTGTCAATCAGCCCCAGCATTTT. It encodes CASSIHGQGVNQPQHF. V gene TRBV11-2 combines with J gene TRBJ1-5; 8 bases map to TRBD1. The germline V gene encodes CDR1 SGHAT and CDR2 FQNNGV. This CDR3 has 16 residues. After removal of 5 bases from V and 3 bases from J, the junction contained 9 bases not matched to a gene.